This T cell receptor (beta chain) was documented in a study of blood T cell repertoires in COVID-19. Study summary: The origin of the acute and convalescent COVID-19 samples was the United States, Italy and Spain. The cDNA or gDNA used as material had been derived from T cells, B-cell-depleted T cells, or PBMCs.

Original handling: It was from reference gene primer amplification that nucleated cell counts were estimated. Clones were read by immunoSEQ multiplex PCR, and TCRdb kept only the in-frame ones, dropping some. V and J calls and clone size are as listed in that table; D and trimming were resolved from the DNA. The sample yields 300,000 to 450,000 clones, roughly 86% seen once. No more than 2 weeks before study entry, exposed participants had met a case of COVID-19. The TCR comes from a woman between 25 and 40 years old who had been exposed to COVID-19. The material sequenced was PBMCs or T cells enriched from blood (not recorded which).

For the CDR3, the DNA is TGTGCCAGCAGCTTACTACAGTCAACGGGGGAGCTGTTTTTT. Amino acid sequence: CASSLLQSTGELFF. V gene TRBV7-2 combines with J gene TRBJ2-2, with D unresolved. The V end lost 2 bases, the J end lost 8 bases, and 12 bases lay between the germline ends. CDR3 length equals 14 residues. Germline CDR1 reads SGHTA; CDR2 reads FQGNSA.